The present TCR beta chain was sequenced within a study of shared clonotypes between healthy human individuals. General study points: It was the few donors that limited the genetic and exposure-history diversity represented.

CDR3 length: 14 amino acids. Germline V gene data show CDR1 as SGDLS and CDR2 as YYNGEE. V was trimmed by 4 bases and J by 7 bases, leaving 15 bases between them. Some clones are missing from TCRdb's copy, which holds only in-frame ones; the method was immunoSEQ multiplex PCR. The sample gives about 820,000 clones, about 91% of which show up once; about 24% is in the top ten. Only CD45RO-negative cells positively selected for CCR7 counted as naive CD8 cells, so terminally differentiated effector memory CD45RA+ cells were excluded. Concerning this clone itself: Its specificity is unknown.

The chain joins TRBV9 to TRBJ2-1, with a weak D call TRBD2 (6 bases). Sequencing input: naive CD8+ T cells sorted from blood. This receptor was taken from a man aged 25-45 years in good health. The CDR3 region has the DNA TGTGCCAGCAGCCTCGGGGGAGACCGTAATGAGCAGTTCTTC. It translates to CASSLGGDRNEQFF. Looking up the rest from reference TRBV9 and TRBJ2-1 gives the full variable domain: DSGVTQTPKHLITATGQRVTLRCSPRSGDLSVYWYQQSLDQGLQFLIQYYNGEERAKGNILERFSAQQFPDLHSELNLSSLELGDSALYFCASSLGGDRNEQFFGPGTRLTVL.